Sequencing of this T cell receptor (beta chain) was carried out in a study of blood T cell repertoires in COVID-19. Study-level background: From the United States, Italy and Spain came samples of acute and convalescent COVID-19. The cDNA or gDNA used as material had been derived from T cells, B-cell-depleted T cells, or PBMCs.

Per the original data handling: Amplified reference gene primers provided the basis for estimating nucleated cell counts. The method was immunoSEQ multiplex PCR; TCRdb's version includes in-frame clones alone and lacks a portion of them. That table furnishes V, J and clone size, whereas the DNA furnished D and trimming. The repertoire includes over 250,000 clones, over 75% of them detected once, and approximately 11% sits in the top ten. The CDR3 runs 13 residues. Sequencing was carried out using peripheral blood. The chain couples TRBV21-1 to TRBJ1-2. TRBV21-1 is designated a pseudogene. This clonotype originated in a woman between 65 and 79 years old with acute or convalescent COVID-19. The DNA of the CDR3 is TGTGCCAGCAGCAAAGGTGGAGGGATAGCCCACACCTTC. This sequence encodes CASSKGGGIAHTF.